Listed below are T cell receptor beta chains from one sample, sequenced in a study of patients and donors after allogeneic stem cell transplantation. One entry per CDR3 protein, called by TCRdb with MiXCR from the RT-PCR reads. The sample lists more than 850,000 distinct CDR3 sequences, around 17% occurring once. Specimen: blood, either unsorted or a sorted T cell fraction (not recorded which). These receptor sequences come from a human donor who was either an allogeneic HSCT recipient or a stem cell or donor lymphocyte infusion donor (not recorded which). It is not recorded whose cells these are; they may come from a transplant donor. Both conserved end residues are part of each CDR3. A D gene is named only where the DNA matches it firmly. The size of a clone is reported for some rows only, either as once, few or many, or as a class for expanded clones.

v_gene: TRBV9; j_gene: TRBJ2-3; abundance: few; d_gene: NA; CDR3aa: CASSVVAASTDTQYF
v_gene: TRBV5-1; j_gene: TRBJ1-5; abundance: many; d_gene: NA; CDR3aa: CASSLDGGQPQHF
v_gene: TRBV12-3/TRBV12-4; j_gene: TRBJ2-1; abundance: many; d_gene: TRBD2; CDR3aa: CASSRTSGGRSYNEQFF
v_gene: TRBV2; j_gene: TRBJ2-7; abundance: NA; d_gene: NA; CDR3aa: CASSETRGEQYF
v_gene: TRBV6-5; j_gene: TRBJ1-3; abundance: once; d_gene: NA; CDR3aa: CASSSPEGSGNTIYF
v_gene: TRBV5-5; j_gene: TRBJ2-5; abundance: few; d_gene: NA; CDR3aa: CASTRQPQETQYF
v_gene: TRBV6-5; j_gene: TRBJ2-7; abundance: few; d_gene: NA; CDR3aa: CASSYSERAYEQYF
v_gene: TRBV24-1; j_gene: TRBJ2-7; abundance: few; d_gene: NA; CDR3aa: CATSSGALSEQYF
v_gene: TRBV12-3/TRBV12-4; j_gene: TRBJ1-2; abundance: NA; d_gene: TRBD1; CDR3aa: CASRDRADGYTF
v_gene: TRBV4-1; j_gene: TRBJ2-1; abundance: NA; d_gene: TRBD2; CDR3aa: CASSQPRLAASYNEQFF
v_gene: TRBV10-3; j_gene: TRBJ2-3; abundance: NA; d_gene: TRBD2; CDR3aa: CAISLRGLAGVSTDTQYF
v_gene: TRBV7-8; j_gene: TRBJ2-1; abundance: few; d_gene: NA; CDR3aa: CASSQTQTNEQFF
v_gene: TRBV2; j_gene: TRBJ2-6; abundance: NA; d_gene: NA; CDR3aa: CASSESGGMAGANVLTF
v_gene: TRBV7-7; j_gene: TRBJ2-1; abundance: NA; d_gene: TRBD2; CDR3aa: CASSPFGREGTNEQFF
v_gene: TRBV29-1; j_gene: TRBJ2-2; abundance: few; d_gene: NA; CDR3aa: CSVEARSNTGELFF
v_gene: TRBV9; j_gene: TRBJ2-7; abundance: NA; d_gene: NA; CDR3aa: CASSYRQGGSHEQYF
v_gene: TRBV27; j_gene: TRBJ2-7; abundance: few; d_gene: TRBD2; CDR3aa: CASSPGGAGTLYEQYF
v_gene: TRBV11-3; j_gene: TRBJ1-6; abundance: few; d_gene: NA; CDR3aa: CASSPKRWAPLHF
v_gene: TRBV20-1; j_gene: TRBJ1-1; abundance: NA; d_gene: TRBD1; CDR3aa: CSAGKGAGDTEAFF
v_gene: TRBV29-1; j_gene: TRBJ1-2; abundance: NA; d_gene: NA; CDR3aa: CSVPVRYGYTF
v_gene: TRBV12-3/TRBV12-4; j_gene: TRBJ1-1; abundance: NA; d_gene: TRBD1; CDR3aa: CASSLASGTGVNTEAFF
v_gene: TRBV29-1; j_gene: TRBJ1-1; abundance: many; d_gene: NA; CDR3aa: CSVGGTVNTEAFF
v_gene: TRBV10-3; j_gene: TRBJ2-7; abundance: few; d_gene: TRBD1; CDR3aa: CAISERGQGSSYEQYF
v_gene: TRBV19; j_gene: TRBJ2-1; abundance: NA; d_gene: TRBD2; CDR3aa: CASSNPGLGSIYNEQFF
v_gene: TRBV12-3/TRBV12-4; j_gene: TRBJ2-7; abundance: few; d_gene: TRBD2; CDR3aa: CASSHDAGLASYEQYF
v_gene: TRBV27; j_gene: TRBJ2-7; abundance: NA; d_gene: TRBD1; CDR3aa: CASTQLTGGPYEQYF
v_gene: TRBV29-1; j_gene: TRBJ2-7; abundance: few; d_gene: TRBD2; CDR3aa: CSVVGGGSSYEQYF
v_gene: TRBV19; j_gene: TRBJ1-2; abundance: NA; d_gene: NA; CDR3aa: CASTPRQDYGYTF
v_gene: TRBV15; j_gene: TRBJ2-2; abundance: NA; d_gene: NA; CDR3aa: CATSPGANTGELFF
v_gene: TRBV4-3; j_gene: TRBJ1-1; abundance: few; d_gene: NA; CDR3aa: CASRGGLGTEAFF
v_gene: TRBV5-1; j_gene: TRBJ2-2; abundance: few; d_gene: NA; CDR3aa: CASSLGSKGPGELFF
v_gene: TRBV5-6; j_gene: TRBJ2-7; abundance: NA; d_gene: TRBD1; CDR3aa: CASSFYDREVYEQYF